This T cell receptor (beta chain) was obtained from a study of shared clonotypes between healthy human individuals. Every immunoSEQ plate was one replicate of a subset's evenly spread DNA. Method: immunoSEQ multiplex PCR; TCRdb's copy keeps in-frame clones and lacks some. Here the sample spans about 2.4 million clones, 93% being singletons. The CDR3 totals 13 residues. Trimming pared 6 bases from V and 1 base from J, leaving 7 bases between. Germline assignment: CDR1 SGHAT and CDR2 FQNNGV. This TCR was recovered from a man aged 18 to 30 in good health. Some clones in this sample may be carry-over from other donors' samples. V is TRBV11-2 and J is TRBJ2-4; D is unclear. Source material: naive CD4+ T cells from PBMCs. Subset here: CD45RA+ positively selected. CDR3 coding DNA: TGTGCCAGCAGGTCTGTTGCCAAAAACATTCAGTACTTC. Its translation: CASRSVAKNIQYF.